This TCR beta chain was identified in a study of blood T cell repertoires in COVID-19. As for the study in general: Samples taken during acute and convalescent COVID-19 were collected in the United States, Italy and Spain. PBMCs, B-cell-depleted T cells, or T cells provided the cDNA or gDNA that made up the material.

Authors' processing steps: Using reference gene primer amplification, nucleated cell counts were estimated. Clones were read by immunoSEQ multiplex PCR, and TCRdb kept only the in-frame ones, dropping some. That table furnishes V, J and clone size, whereas the DNA furnished D and trimming. This sample has some 58,000 clones, with around nine tenths found just once. This sequence was found in a man aged 35 to 55 with acute or convalescent COVID-19. The specimen was peripheral blood.

The CDR3 DNA follows: TGTGCCAGCAGCGAACAGGGTCTCTCCTACAATGAGCAGTTCTTC. This sequence encodes CASSEQGLSYNEQFF. The chain carries TRBV9 and TRBJ2-1; possible D gene TRBD1, 6 bases. Germline CDR1 SGDLS, CDR2 YYNGEE. The CDR3 is 15 amino acids. Trimming left V 3 bases short and J 0 bases short, with 10 bases between.